The next 11 T cell receptor beta chains were all read from a single sample in a study of graft-versus-host responses after intestinal transplantation. No cognate antigen is known for these TCRs. Clones were sequenced by immunoSEQ multiplex PCR, and TCRdb holds only the in-frame ones, with some missing. The sample has over 100,000 clones, over 80% seen once. Sequencing was performed on unstimulated CD4+ T cells sorted from spleen or lymph node cells, taken before intestinal transplant. All receptors derive from a human donor who received an intestinal transplant.

This rearrangement joins TRBV9 to TRBJ1-1; 8 nucleotides agree with TRBD1. This CDR3 spans 14 amino acids. J lost 6 bases, V lost 3 bases, and 7 bases had no gene match. The germline V gene has CDR1 SGDLS and CDR2 YYNGEE. For the CDR3, the DNA is TGTGCCAGCAGCGGTTACAGGGGGAGCGCTGAAGCTTTCTTT. It translates to CASSGYRGSAEAFF.

This chain links TRBV29-1 with TRBJ2-1, with D tentatively TRBD2 (5 bases). This CDR3 spans 14 amino acids. Germline V gene sequence: CDR1 SQVTM, CDR2 ANQGSEA. The V and J ends lost 4 bases and 2 bases respectively, with 12 bases between them. The DNA of the CDR3 is TGCAGCGTTGGTCAGCGGATTACCTACAATGAGCAGTTCTTC. Residues: CSVGQRITYNEQFF.

This clone was found once. The gene calls are TRBV6-5 and TRBJ2-1; 9 positions agree with TRBD2. With 4 bases clipped from V and 7 bases from J, the junction kept 5 bases outside the gene matches. Per germline, CDR1 MNHEY and CDR2 SVGAGI. This CDR3 region has 14 residues. The CDR3 DNA reads TGTGCCAGCAGTTGGATAGCGGGAGTGAATGAGCAGTTCTTC. As protein: CASSWIAGVNEQFF.

This chain joins TRBV10-1 and TRBJ1-1; D is ambiguous. Trimming shortened V by 0 bases and J by 3 bases, and 2 bases separated the two germline ends. This CDR3 is built from 12 residues. Germline CDR1 is WNHNN and CDR2 is SYGVQD (reference sequence). The CDR3 protein is CASSESDTEAFF. The CDR3, as DNA: TGCGCCAGCAGTGAGTCGGACACTGAAGCTTTCTTT.

This chain joins TRBV5-1 and TRBJ2-7, with TRBD2 matching 8 bases. The V gene end was trimmed by 2 bases and the J gene end by 3 bases; junction bases not matched to a gene: 7. The CDR3 extends over 15 amino acids. CDR1 is SGHRS, CDR2 YFSETQ, per germline. CDR3 residues: CASSFLAGQNYEQYF. In DNA, the CDR3 is TGCGCCAGCAGCTTCCTAGCGGGCCAGAACTACGAGCAGTACTTC. Together with reference TRBV5-1 and TRBJ2-7, the CDR3 gives the full variable domain: KAGVTQTPRYLIKTRGQQVTLSCSPISGHRSVSWYQQTPGQGLQFLFEYFSETQRNKGNFPGRFSGRQFSNSRSEMNVSTLELGDSALYLCASSFLAGQNYEQYFGPGTRLTVT.

The genes are TRBV6-6 and TRBJ1-5; unclear D gene. Looked up from germline, CDR1 is MNHNY and CDR2 is SVGAGI (reference sequence). This CDR3 spans 13 amino acids. Trimming pared 2 bases from V and 11 bases from J, leaving 13 bases between. This CDR3 reads CASSYKIESTQHF. The DNA of the CDR3 is TGTGCCAGCAGTTACAAAATTGAGAGTACCCAGCATTTT.

The chain has TRBV7-9 and TRBJ1-4, with 9 bases matching TRBD1. CDR3 length: 15 residues. Unmatched junction bases numbered 6, after V lost 5 bases and J lost 5 bases. Germline V gene lookup returns CDR1 SEHNR and CDR2 FQNEAQ (reference sequence). This CDR3 reads CASSRGTGSNEKLFF. The CDR3 DNA reads TGTGCCAGCAGCCGGGGGACAGGGTCAAATGAAAAACTGTTTTTT.

This chain uses TRBV5-6 with TRBJ2-7; D possibly matches TRBD1 or TRBD2 (5 bases each). The CDR3 is 17 residues long. Trimming stripped 4 bases from V and 4 bases from J, with 24 bases between. Per the germline V gene, CDR1 is SGHDT and CDR2 is YYEEEE. The CDR3 loop is CASSPAVGAPRTYEQYF. The CDR3, as DNA: TGTGCCAGCAGCCCTGCCGTAGGGGCGCCTCGGACTTACGAGCAGTACTTC.

The rearrangement joins TRBV18 to TRBJ2-3, with 9 positions matching TRBD2. The CDR3 totals 15 residues. CDR1 KGHSH and CDR2 LQKENI come from the germline V gene. Trimming cost V 5 bases and J 3 bases; bases outside gene matches: 6. CDR3 sequence: CASSTSSGVTDTQYF. In DNA form, the CDR3 reads TGTGCCAGCTCAACCTCTAGCGGGGTGACAGATACGCAGTATTTT.

V is TRBV6-1 and J is TRBJ2-3; 10 bases line up with TRBD2. The CDR3 totals 16 residues. With 4 bases clipped from V and 6 bases from J, the junction kept 10 bases outside the gene matches. Germline lookup yields CDR1 MNHNS and CDR2 SASEGT. CDR3 protein: CASSVLAGPLGDTQYF. The CDR3 DNA is TGTGCCAGCAGTGTACTAGCGGGGCCACTCGGGGATACGCAGTATTTT.

The rearrangement joins TRBV25-1 to TRBJ1-2; D uncertain. This CDR3 comprises 12 residues. Trimming took 1 base from V and 7 from J, leaving 7 bases between them. CDR1 and CDR2 from the germline V gene are MGHDK and SYGVNS. CDR3 loop: CASSESPRGYTF. CDR3 nucleotides: TGTGCCAGCAGTGAATCCCCACGTGGCTACACCTTC.